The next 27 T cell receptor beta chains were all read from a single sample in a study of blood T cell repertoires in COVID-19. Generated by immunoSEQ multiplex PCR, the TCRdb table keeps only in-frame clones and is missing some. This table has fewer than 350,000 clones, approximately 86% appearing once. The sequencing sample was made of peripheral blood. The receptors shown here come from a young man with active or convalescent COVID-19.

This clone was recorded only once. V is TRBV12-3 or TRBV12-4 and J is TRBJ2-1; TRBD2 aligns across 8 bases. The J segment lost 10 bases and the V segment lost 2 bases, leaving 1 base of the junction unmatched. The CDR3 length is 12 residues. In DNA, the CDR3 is TGTGCCAGCAGTTTAAGCGGGGGAGAGCAGTTCTTC. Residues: CASSLSGGEQFF.

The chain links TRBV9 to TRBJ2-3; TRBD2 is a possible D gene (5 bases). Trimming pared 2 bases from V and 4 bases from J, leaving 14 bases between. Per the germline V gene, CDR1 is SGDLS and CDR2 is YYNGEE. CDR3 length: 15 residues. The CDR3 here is CASSVEVSLADTQYF. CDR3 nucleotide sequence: TGTGCCAGCAGCGTGGAGGTAAGCCTGGCAGATACGCAGTATTTT.

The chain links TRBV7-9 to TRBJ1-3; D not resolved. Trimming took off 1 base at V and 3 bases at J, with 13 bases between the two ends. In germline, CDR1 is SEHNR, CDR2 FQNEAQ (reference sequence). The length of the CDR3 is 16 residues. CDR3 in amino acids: CASSLVPAGRGNTIYF. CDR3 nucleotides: TGTGCCAGCAGCTTAGTTCCCGCAGGCCGTGGAAACACCATATATTTT.

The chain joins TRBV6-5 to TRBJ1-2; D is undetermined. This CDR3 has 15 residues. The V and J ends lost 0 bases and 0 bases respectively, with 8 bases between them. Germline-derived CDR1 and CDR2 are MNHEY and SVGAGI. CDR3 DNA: TGTGCCAGCAGTTACTCGAGCATTGCTAACTATGGCTACACCTTC. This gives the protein CASSYSSIANYGYTF.

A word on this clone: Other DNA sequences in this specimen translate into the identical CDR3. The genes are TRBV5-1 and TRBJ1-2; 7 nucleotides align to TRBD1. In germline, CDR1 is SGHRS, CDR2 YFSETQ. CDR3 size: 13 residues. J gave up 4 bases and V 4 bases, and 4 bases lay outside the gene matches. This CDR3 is CASSTGTAYGYTF. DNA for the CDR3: TGCGCCAGCAGCACTGGGACAGCCTATGGCTACACCTTC. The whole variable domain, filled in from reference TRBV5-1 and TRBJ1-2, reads KAGVTQTPRYLIKTRGQQVTLSCSPISGHRSVSWYQQTPGQGLQFLFEYFSETQRNKGNFPGRFSGRQFSNSRSEMNVSTLELGDSALYLCASSTGTAYGYTFGSGTRLTVV.

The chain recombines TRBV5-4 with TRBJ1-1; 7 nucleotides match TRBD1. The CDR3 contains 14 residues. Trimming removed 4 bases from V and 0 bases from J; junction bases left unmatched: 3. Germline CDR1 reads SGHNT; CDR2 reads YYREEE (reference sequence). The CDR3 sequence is CASSKDRMNTEAFF. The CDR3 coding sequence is TGTGCCAGCAGCAAGGACAGGATGAACACTGAAGCTTTCTTT.

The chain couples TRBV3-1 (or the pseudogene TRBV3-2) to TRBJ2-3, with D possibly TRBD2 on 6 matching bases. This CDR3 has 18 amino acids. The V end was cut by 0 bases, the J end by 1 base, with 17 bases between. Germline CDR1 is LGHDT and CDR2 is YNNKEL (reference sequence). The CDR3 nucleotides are TGTGCCAGCAGCCAAGATCGATCGGGGAGGTCGGGCACAGATACGCAGTATTTT. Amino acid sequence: CASSQDRSGRSGTDTQYF.

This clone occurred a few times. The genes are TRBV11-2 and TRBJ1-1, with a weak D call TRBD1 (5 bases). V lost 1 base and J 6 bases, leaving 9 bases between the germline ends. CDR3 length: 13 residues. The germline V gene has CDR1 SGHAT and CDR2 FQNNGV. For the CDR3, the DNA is TGTGCCAGCAGCTTAGGTTGGGGCGCTGAAGCTTTCTTT. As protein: CASSLGWGAEAFF.

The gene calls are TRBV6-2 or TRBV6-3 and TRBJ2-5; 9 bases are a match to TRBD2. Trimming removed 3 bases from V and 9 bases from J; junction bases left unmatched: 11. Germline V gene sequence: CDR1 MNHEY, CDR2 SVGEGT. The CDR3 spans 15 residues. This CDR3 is CASSYGRGGPRSQYF. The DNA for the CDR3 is TGTGCCAGCAGTTATGGGCGGGGGGGCCCTCGGTCCCAGTACTTC.

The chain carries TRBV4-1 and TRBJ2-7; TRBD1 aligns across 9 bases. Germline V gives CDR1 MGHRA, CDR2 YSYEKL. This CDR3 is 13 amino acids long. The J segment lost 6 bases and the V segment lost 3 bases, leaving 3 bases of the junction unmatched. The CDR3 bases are TGCGCCAGCAGCCAGGGACAGGGCATCGAGCAGTACTTC. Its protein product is CASSQGQGIEQYF.

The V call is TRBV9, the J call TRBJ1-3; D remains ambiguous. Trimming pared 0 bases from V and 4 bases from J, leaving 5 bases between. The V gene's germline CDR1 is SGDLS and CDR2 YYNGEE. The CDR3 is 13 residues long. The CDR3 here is CASSVAPGNTIYF. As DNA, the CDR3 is TGTGCCAGCAGCGTAGCCCCAGGAAACACCATATATTTT.

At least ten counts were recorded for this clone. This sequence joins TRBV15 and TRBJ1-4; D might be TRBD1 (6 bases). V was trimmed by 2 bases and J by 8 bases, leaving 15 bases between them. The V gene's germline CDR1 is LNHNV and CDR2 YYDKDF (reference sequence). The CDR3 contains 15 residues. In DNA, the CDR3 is TGTGCCACCAGCAGACCTATCTCAGGGGAGGAAAAACTGTTTTTT. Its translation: CATSRPISGEEKLFF.

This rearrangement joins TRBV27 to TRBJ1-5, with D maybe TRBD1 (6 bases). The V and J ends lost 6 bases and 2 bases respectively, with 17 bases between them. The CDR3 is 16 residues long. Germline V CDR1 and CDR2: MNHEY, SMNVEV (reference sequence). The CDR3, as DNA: TGTGCCAGCAGACAGGGAATTGGTGATGGCAATCAGCCCCAGCATTTT. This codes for CASRQGIGDGNQPQHF.

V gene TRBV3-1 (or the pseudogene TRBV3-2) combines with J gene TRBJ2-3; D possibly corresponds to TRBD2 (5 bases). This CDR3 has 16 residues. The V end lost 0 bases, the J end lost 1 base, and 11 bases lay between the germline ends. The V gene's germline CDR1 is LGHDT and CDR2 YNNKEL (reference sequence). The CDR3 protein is CASSQDIGSGTDTQYF. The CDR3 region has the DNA TGTGCCAGCAGCCAAGATATAGGGAGTGGCACAGATACGCAGTATTTT.

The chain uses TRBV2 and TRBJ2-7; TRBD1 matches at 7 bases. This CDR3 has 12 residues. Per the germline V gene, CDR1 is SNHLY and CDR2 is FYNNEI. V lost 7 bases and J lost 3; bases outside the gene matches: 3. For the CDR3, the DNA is TGTGCCAGCATGTCAGGGGGCTACGAGCAGTACTTC. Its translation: CASMSGGYEQYF. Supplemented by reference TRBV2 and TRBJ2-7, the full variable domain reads EPEVTQTPSHQVTQMGQEVILRCVPISNHLYFYWYRQILGQKVEFLVSFYNNEISEKSEIFDDQFSVERPDGSNFTLKIRSTKLEDSAMYFCASMSGGYEQYFGPGTRLTVT.

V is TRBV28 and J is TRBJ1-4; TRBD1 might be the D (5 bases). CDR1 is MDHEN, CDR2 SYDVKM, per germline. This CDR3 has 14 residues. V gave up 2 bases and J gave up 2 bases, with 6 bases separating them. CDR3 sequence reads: CASSLGGTNEKLFF. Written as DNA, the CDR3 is TGTGCCAGCAGTTTAGGGGGGACTAATGAAAAACTGTTTTTT.

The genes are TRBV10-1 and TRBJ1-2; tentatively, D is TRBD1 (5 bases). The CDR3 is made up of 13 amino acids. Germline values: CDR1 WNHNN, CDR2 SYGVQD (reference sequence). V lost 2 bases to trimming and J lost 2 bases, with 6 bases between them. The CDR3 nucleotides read TGCGCCAGCAGTGAGAGGGGAAACTATGGCTACACCTTC. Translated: CASSERGNYGYTF.

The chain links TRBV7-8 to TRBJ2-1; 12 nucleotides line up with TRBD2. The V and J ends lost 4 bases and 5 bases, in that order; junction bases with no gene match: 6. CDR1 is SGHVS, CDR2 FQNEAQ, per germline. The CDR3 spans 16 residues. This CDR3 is CASSSWLAGGNNEQFF. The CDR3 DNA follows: TGTGCCAGCAGCTCGTGGCTAGCGGGGGGGAACAATGAGCAGTTCTTC.

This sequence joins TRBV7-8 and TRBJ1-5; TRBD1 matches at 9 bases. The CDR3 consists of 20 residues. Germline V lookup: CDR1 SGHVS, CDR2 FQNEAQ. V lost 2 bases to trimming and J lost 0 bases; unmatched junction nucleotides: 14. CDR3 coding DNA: TGTGCCAGCAGCTTATTGGTTTCATACAGGGGGCCAAGTAGCAATCAGCCCCAGCATTTT. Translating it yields CASSLLVSYRGPSSNQPQHF.

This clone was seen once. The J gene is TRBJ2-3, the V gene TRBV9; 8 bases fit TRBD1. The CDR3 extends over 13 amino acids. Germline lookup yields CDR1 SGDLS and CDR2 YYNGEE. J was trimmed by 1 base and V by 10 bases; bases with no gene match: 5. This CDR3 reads CAGAGGGTDTQYF. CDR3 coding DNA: TGTGCCGGCGCAGGGGGCGGCACAGATACGCAGTATTTT.

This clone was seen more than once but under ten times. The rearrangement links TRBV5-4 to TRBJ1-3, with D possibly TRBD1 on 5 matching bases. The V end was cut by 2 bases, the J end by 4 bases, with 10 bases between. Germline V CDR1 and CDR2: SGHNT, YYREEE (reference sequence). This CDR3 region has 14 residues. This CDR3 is CASSFRDYGNTIYF. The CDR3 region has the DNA TGTGCCAGCAGCTTCCGGGACTACGGAAACACCATATATTTT.

Here the CDR3 DNA reads TGTGCCACCAGTGATTTAGGTGGACAGGGCAACTACAATGAGCAGTTCTTC. Amino acid sequence: CATSDLGGQGNYNEQFF. J is TRBJ2-1 and V is TRBV24-1; 8 nucleotides match TRBD1. Germline values: CDR1 KGHDR, CDR2 SFDVKD. This CDR3 has 17 residues. The V gene end was trimmed by 1 base and the J gene end by 3 bases; junction bases not matched to a gene: 7.

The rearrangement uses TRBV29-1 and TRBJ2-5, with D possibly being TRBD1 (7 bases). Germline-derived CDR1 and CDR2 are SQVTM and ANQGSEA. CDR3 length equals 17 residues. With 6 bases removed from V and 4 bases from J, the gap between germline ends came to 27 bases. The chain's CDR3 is CSVVRVTGRGVRETQYF. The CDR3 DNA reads TGCAGCGTCGTAAGGGTAACGGGCAGGGGGGTACGAGAGACCCAGTACTTC.

As DNA, the CDR3 is TGTGCCAGCAGTTTTTGGGTAGGGACAGGGGCCGACGAGCAGTACTTC. Its translation: CASSFWVGTGADEQYF. V is TRBV27 and J is TRBJ2-7; 10 nucleotides align to TRBD1. This CDR3 is built from 16 residues. With 3 bases clipped from V and 5 bases from J, the junction kept 10 bases outside the gene matches. Germline loops: CDR1 MNHEY, CDR2 SMNVEV (reference sequence).

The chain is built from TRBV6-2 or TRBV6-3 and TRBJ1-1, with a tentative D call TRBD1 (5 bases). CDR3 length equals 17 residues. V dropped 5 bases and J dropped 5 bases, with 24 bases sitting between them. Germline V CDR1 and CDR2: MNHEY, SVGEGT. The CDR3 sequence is CASSLLRTLYRSTEAFF. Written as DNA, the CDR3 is TGTGCCAGCAGTCTCCTGAGGACGCTGTACAGGAGTACTGAAGCTTTCTTT.

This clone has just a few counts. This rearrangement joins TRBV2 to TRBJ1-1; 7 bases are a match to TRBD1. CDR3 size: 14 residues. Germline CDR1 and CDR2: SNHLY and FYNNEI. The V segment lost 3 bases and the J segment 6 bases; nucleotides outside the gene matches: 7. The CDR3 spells CASSDLRGAAEAFF. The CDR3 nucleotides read TGTGCCAGCAGTGACCTCAGGGGGGCGGCTGAAGCTTTCTTT.

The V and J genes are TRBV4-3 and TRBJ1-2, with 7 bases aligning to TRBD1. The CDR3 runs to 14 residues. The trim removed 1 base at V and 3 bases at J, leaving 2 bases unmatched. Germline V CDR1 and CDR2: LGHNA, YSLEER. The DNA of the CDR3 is TGCGCCAGCAGCCAAGGGGGACAGTACTATGGCTACACCTTC. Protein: CASSQGGQYYGYTF.